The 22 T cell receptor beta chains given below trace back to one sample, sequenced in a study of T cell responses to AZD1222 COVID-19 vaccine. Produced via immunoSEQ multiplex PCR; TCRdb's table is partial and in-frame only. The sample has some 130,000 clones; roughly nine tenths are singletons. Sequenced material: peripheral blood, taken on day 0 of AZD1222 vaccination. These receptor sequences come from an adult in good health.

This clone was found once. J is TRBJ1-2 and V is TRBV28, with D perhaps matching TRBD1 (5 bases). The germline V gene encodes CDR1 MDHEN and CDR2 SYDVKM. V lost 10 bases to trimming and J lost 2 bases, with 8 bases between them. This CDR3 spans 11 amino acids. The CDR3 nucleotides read TGTGCCACCGCAGGGAACTATGGCTACACCTTC. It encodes CATAGNYGYTF.

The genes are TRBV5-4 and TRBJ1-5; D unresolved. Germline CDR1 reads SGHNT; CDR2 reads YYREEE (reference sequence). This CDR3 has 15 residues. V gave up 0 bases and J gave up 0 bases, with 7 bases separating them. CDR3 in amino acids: CASSLDPYSNQPQHF. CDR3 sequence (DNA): TGTGCCAGCAGCTTGGACCCCTATAGCAATCAGCCCCAGCATTTT. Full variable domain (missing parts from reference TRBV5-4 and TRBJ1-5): ETGVTQSPTHLIKTRGQQVTLRCSSQSGHNTVSWYQQALGQGPQFIFQYYREEENGRGNFPPRFSGLQFPNYSSELNVNALELDDSALYLCASSLDPYSNQPQHFGDGTRLSIL.

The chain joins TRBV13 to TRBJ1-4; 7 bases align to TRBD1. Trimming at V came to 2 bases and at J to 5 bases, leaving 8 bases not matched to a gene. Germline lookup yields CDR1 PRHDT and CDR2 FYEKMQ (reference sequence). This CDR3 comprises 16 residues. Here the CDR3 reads CASSLRQGLKNEKLFF. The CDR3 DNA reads TGTGCCAGCAGCTTAAGACAGGGCCTAAAAAATGAAAAACTGTTTTTT.

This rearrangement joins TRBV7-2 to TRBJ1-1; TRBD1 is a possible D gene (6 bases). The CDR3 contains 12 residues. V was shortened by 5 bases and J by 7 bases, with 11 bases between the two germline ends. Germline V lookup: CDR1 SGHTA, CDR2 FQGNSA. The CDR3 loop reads CASSPSGDEAFF. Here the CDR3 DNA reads TGTGCCAGCAGCCCCTCAGGGGATGAAGCTTTCTTT.

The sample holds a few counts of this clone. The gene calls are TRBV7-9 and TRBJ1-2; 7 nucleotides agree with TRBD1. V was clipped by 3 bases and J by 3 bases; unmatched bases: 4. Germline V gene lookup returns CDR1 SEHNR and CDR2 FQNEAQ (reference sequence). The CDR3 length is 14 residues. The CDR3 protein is CASSFTGVYYGYTF. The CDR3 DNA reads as TGTGCCAGCAGCTTTACAGGGGTATACTATGGCTACACCTTC.

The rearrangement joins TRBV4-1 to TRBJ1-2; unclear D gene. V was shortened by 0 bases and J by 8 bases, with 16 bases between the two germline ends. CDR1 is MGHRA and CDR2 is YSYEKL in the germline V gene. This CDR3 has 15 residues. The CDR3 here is CASSQDPYSSRGYTF. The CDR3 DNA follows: TGCGCCAGCAGCCAAGATCCCTACAGCTCTAGAGGCTACACCTTC.

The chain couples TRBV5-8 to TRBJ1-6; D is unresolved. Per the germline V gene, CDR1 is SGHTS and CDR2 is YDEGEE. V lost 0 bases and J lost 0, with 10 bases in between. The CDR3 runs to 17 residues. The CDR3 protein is CASSLVVWLSYNSPLHF. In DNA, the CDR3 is TGTGCCAGCAGCTTGGTGGTGTGGCTCTCCTATAATTCACCCCTCCACTTT.

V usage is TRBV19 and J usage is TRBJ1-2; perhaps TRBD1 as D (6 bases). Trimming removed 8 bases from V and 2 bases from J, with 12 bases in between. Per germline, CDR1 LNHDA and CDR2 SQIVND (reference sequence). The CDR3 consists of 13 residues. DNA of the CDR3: TGTGCCAGTCATGAGGGGGGAAACTATGGCTACACCTTC. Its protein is CASHEGGNYGYTF.

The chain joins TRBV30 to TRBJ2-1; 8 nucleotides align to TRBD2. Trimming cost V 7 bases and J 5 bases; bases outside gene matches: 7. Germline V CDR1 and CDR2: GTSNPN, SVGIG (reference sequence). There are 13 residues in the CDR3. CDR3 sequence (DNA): TGTGCCTCCGATAGCGGGGCCAACAATGAGCAGTTCTTC. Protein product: CASDSGANNEQFF.

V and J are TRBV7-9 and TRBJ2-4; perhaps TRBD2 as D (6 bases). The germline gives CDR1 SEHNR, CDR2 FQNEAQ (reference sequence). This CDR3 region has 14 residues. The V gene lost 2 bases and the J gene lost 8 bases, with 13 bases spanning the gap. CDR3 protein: CASSLTGEGDIQYF. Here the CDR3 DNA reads TGTGCCAGCAGCTTAACGGGGGAAGGGGACATTCAGTACTTC.

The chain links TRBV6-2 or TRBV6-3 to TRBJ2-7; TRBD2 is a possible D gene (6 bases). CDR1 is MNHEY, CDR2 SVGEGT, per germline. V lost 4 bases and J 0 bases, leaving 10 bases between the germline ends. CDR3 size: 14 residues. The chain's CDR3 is CASSSPGLSYEQYF. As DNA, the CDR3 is TGTGCCAGCAGTTCTCCGGGACTCTCCTACGAGCAGTACTTC.

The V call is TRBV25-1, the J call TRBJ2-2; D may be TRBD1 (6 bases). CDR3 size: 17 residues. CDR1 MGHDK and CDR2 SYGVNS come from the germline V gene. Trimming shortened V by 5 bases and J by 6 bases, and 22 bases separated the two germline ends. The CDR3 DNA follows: TGTGCCAGCAGTCCCTTTCGGACAGATCAAGGTGCCGGGGAGCTGTTTTTT. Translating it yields CASSPFRTDQGAGELFF.

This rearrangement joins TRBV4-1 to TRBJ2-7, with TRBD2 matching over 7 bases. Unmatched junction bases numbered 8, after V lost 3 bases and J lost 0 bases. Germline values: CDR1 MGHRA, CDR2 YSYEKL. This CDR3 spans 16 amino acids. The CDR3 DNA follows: TGCGCCAGCAGCCACAGGACGAAGCGGGGCTCCTACGAGCAGTACTTC. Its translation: CASSHRTKRGSYEQYF.

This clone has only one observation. CDR3 region: CASSQGLITGSNEQYF. The CDR3 DNA sequence: TGCGCCAGCAGCCAGGGTCTTATTACAGGGTCCAACGAGCAGTACTTC. The chain combines TRBV4-3 with TRBJ2-7, with D possibly TRBD1 on 6 matching bases. Germline CDR1 LGHNA, CDR2 YSLEER. V was shortened by 3 bases and J by 5 bases, with 20 bases between the two germline ends. The CDR3 loop spans 16 amino acids.

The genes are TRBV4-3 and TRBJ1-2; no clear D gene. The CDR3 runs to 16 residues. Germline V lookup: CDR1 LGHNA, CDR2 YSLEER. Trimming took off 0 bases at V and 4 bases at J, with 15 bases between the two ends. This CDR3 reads CASSQDRQSYSYGYTF. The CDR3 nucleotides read TGCGCCAGCAGCCAAGATAGGCAGAGCTATTCCTATGGCTACACCTTC.

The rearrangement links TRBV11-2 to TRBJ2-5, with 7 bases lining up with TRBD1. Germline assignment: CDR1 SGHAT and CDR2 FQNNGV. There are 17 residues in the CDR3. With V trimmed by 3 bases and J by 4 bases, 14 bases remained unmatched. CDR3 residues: CASSFSVLTGEGETQYF. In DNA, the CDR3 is TGTGCCAGCAGCTTTAGCGTCCTAACAGGGGAAGGAGAGACCCAGTACTTC.

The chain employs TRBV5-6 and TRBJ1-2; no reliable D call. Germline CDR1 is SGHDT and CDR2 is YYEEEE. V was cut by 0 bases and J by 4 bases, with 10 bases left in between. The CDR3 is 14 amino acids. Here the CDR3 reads CASSLVPIGYGYTF. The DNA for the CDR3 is TGTGCCAGCAGCTTGGTCCCCATCGGCTATGGCTACACCTTC. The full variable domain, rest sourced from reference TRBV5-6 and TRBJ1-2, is DAGVTQSPTHLIKTRGQQVTLRCSPKSGHDTVSWYQQALGQGPQFIFQYYEEEERQRGNFPDRFSGHQFPNYSSELNVNALLLGDSALYLCASSLVPIGYGYTFGSGTRLTVV.

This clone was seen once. The CDR3 region is CASSELSDLWSYTF. In DNA form, the CDR3 reads TGTGCCAGCAGTGAGTTGTCCGATTTATGGAGCTACACCTTC. The chain joins TRBV2 to TRBJ1-2; D is unresolved. V lost 3 bases and J 9 bases, leaving 17 bases between the germline ends. The V gene's germline CDR1 is SNHLY and CDR2 FYNNEI. The CDR3 consists of 14 residues.

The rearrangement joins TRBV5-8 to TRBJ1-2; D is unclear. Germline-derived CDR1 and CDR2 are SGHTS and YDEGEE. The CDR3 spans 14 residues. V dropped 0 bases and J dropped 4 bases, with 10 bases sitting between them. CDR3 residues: CASSLDPGTYGYTF. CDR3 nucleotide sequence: TGTGCCAGCAGCTTGGATCCAGGAACCTATGGCTACACCTTC.

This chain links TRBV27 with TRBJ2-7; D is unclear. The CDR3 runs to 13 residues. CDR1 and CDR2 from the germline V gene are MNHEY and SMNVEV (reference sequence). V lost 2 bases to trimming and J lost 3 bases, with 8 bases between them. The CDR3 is CASSLRPSYEQYF. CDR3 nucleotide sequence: TGTGCCAGCAGTTTACGACCAAGCTACGAGCAGTACTTC.

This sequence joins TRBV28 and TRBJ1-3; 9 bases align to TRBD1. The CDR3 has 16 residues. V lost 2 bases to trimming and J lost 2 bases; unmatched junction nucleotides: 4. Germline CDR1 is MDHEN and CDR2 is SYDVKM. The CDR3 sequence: CASSLMDRGAGNTIYF. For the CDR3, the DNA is TGTGCCAGCAGTTTAATGGACAGGGGTGCTGGAAACACCATATATTTT.

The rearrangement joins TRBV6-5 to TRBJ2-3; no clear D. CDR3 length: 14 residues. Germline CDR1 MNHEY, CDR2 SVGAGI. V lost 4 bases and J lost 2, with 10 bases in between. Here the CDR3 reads CASSLGGPTDTQYF. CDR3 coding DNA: TGTGCCAGCAGTTTAGGCGGACCCACAGATACGCAGTATTTT.